Listed below are T cell receptor beta chains from one sample, sequenced in a study of shared clonotypes between healthy human individuals. Repertoires were generated with immunoSEQ multiplex PCR, while TCRdb's copy carries only in-frame clones and drops some. Of 1,400,000 or so clones listed, just under 99% are singletons. Sequences were obtained from naive CD4+ T cells sorted from blood. All receptors come from a man aged 25-45 years in good health. Both conserved end residues are trimmed from each CDR3.

TRBJ2-1,TRBV11-2,ASSAPQGAGEQF
TRBJ2-7,TRBV7-2,ASSLTPRRDGPHEQY
TRBJ1-2,TRBV10-3,AIRPGQGDGYT
TRBJ2-5,TRBV11-1,ASTGYTRQRGEETQY
TRBJ2-1,TRBV6-6,ASRGAQQF
TRBJ2-6,TRBV29-1,SALGSSGANVLT
TRBJ2-7,TRBV11-2,ASSRFPLAGISYEQY
TRBJ2-2,TRBV9,ASSVLTGLTDTGELF
TRBJ2-6,TRBV30,AWSVRRSGANVLT
TRBJ2-6,TRBV11-3,ASSLDSSGANVLT
TRBJ1-1,TRBV11-2,ASSPVQRNTEAF
TRBJ1-4,TRBV6-1,ASSPPGQGGEKLF
TRBJ2-7,TRBV29-1,SVELSTYEQY
TRBJ2-3,TRBV9,ASSVTTSLITDTQY
TRBJ2-7,TRBV28,ASRLTGFTYEQY
TRBJ1-4,TRBV15,ATSGQFREKLF
TRBJ2-5,TRBV18,ASSPDRGRRETQY
TRBJ2-3,TRBV18,ASSPFRASTDTQY
TRBJ2-3,TRBV28,ASDTVSGKGTDTQY
TRBJ2-3,TRBV7-2,ASSLVVENTDTQY
TRBJ2-7,TRBV27,ASSPGPLRGEQY
TRBJ2-7,TRBV28,ASSLNIGAQLNEQY
TRBJ1-5,TRBV5-5,ASSLILRDRGLSNQPQH
TRBJ2-7,TRBV9,ASSPYLGRSYEQY
TRBJ1-2,TRBV4-2,ASSQDMGRGNIGYT
TRBJ1-1,TRBV28,ASTPGQDTNGAF